The TCR beta chain described here comes from a study of cytomegalovirus exposure and HLA in healthy donors. General study points: The study flagged around 150 TCR beta chains as cytomegalovirus-associated. According to a later analysis, TCR clusters from the first cohort tended to co-occur in the 90 to 150 validation repertoires. Rarity characterized most TCR sequences, yet some public TCRs appeared in many donors.

CDR3 length: 18 amino acids. Trimming pared 5 bases from V and 0 bases from J, leaving 20 bases between. Germline CDR1 SEHNR, CDR2 FQNEAQ (reference sequence). The data were produced by immunoSEQ multiplex PCR, yet TCRdb's version contains in-frame clones alone and is incomplete. The sample has approximately 200,000 clones, over 80% seen once. This clone was picked up one time. What it binds is unknown. The sample consisted of PBMCs. This TCR derives from a woman under 30 in good health and CMV-seronegative. The chain carries TRBV7-9 and TRBJ1-3, with D maybe TRBD1 (6 bases). CDR3 residues: CASSPEVRDKSSGNTIYF. The CDR3 bases are TGTGCCAGCAGCCCAGAGGTCCGGGACAAGAGCTCTGGAAACACCATATATTTT.